Each of the 13 T cell receptor beta chains below was sequenced from the same sample in a study of esophageal squamous cell carcinoma under preoperative chemotherapy. TCRdb reprocessed the PCR reads with MiXCR, giving one entry per CDR3 protein. The data show roughly 9,300 distinct CDR3 sequences, around 48% seen once. Time point of the sample: after preoperative PTX-NDP chemotherapy. The sample here was taken from a patient given preoperative chemotherapy. Receptors originate from a human donor with esophageal squamous cell carcinoma. The donor label of this sample is uncertain.

The chain joins TRBV4-2 to TRBJ2-1; 8 bases match TRBD2. The CDR3 has 15 residues. Per germline, CDR1 LGHNA and CDR2 YNFKEQ. Germline trimming cut 5 bases from V and 4 bases from J; bases unmatched to any gene: 7. CDR3 loop: CASSGDSGNYNEQFF. CDR3 in DNA: TGTGCCAGCAGCGGTGATAGCGGGAATTACAATGAGCAGTTCTTC.

The chain recombines TRBV7-2 with TRBJ2-1, with 7 bases lining up with TRBD2. Unmatched junction bases numbered 13, after V lost 2 bases and J lost 3 bases. Germline lookup yields CDR1 SGHTA and CDR2 FQGNSA. The CDR3 is 18 residues long. CDR3 sequence reads: CASSLPGKTSVSYNEQFF. For the CDR3, the DNA is TGTGCCAGCAGCTTACCGGGGAAAACTAGCGTAAGCTACAATGAGCAGTTCTTC.

This chain joins TRBV20-1 and TRBJ2-5; 9 bases map to TRBD2. The DNA end is more similar to TRBJ2-7, so the J call may be wrong. The CDR3 contains 14 residues. Germline loops: CDR1 DFQATT, CDR2 SNEGSKA (reference sequence). DNA for the CDR3: TGCAGTGCTAGAGGTAGCGGGAGCTCCTACGAGCAGTACTTC. This translates into CSARGSGSSYEQYF.

Points on this clonotype: One junction end disagrees with the germline gene, perhaps due to a read error. The CDR3: CASGSAKDDEQFF. For the CDR3, the DNA is TGTGCCAGCGGTTCTGCGAAAGACGATGAGCAGTTTTTC. V is TRBV6-5 and J is TRBJ2-1; D unclear. The CDR3 consists of 13 residues. The germline gives CDR1 MNHEY, CDR2 SVGAGI.

This clonotype has more than one count but fewer than ten. V usage is TRBV6-5 and J usage is TRBJ2-1; the D gene is possibly TRBD1 (6 bases). V lost 0 bases and J 6 bases, leaving 15 bases between the germline ends. The CDR3 runs to 16 residues. The V gene's germline CDR1 is MNHEY and CDR2 SVGAGI. The CDR3 sequence: CASSYSIQGYANEQFF. The CDR3 region has the DNA TGTGCCAGCAGTTACTCGATCCAGGGGTACGCCAATGAGCAGTTCTTC.

In regard to this clonotype: A much larger clone sits a single nucleotide away, making a read error possible. V and J are TRBV10-3 and TRBJ2-4, with TRBD2 matching 9 bases. CDR3 size: 16 residues. With V trimmed by 4 bases and J by 13 bases, 17 bases remained unmatched. Germline CDR1 is ENHRY and CDR2 is SYGVKD. CDR3 sequence (DNA): TGTGCCATCAGTGGAATAGCGGGAGTCATGGGTTTTGGGCAGTACTTC. This gives the protein CAISGIAGVMGFGQYF.

This clonotype has just one count. The germline gene is not matched at one end of the junction; a read error may be the cause. The CDR3 protein is CASRLAGRRATDTQYF. In DNA form, the CDR3 reads TGTGCCAGCCGCTTAGCGGGGCGGAGAGCAACAGACACGCAGTACTTC. This sequence joins TRBV7-2 and TRBJ2-3; 8 positions agree with TRBD2. Near its end, the DNA agrees better with TRBJ2-7, so the J call may be wrong. CDR1 is SGHTA, CDR2 FQGNSA, per germline. The CDR3 spans 16 residues.

This clonotype counts as hyperexpanded. The V and J genes are TRBV7-2 and TRBJ2-1; 7 nucleotides agree with TRBD1. The germline V gene encodes CDR1 SGHTA and CDR2 FQGNSA. CDR3 length: 15 residues. The J segment lost 13 bases and the V segment lost 5 bases, leaving 17 bases of the junction unmatched. DNA for the CDR3: TGTGCCAGCAGCCCCCCGACAGGGTCCAAAAACATTCAGTTCTTC. Its protein is CASSPPTGSKNIQFF.

This clonotype was found many times. The chain is built from TRBV7-8 and TRBJ2-1; D might be TRBD1 (6 bases). CDR3 length equals 15 residues. Germline values: CDR1 SGHVS, CDR2 FQNEAQ. Trimming took off 5 bases at V and 13 bases at J, with 24 bases between the two ends. Written as DNA, the CDR3 is TGTGCCAGCAGCACCCTTGACAGGCCTCAAGAGACCCAGTTCTTC. Protein product: CASSTLDRPQETQFF. The variable domain in full, with the rest retrieved from reference TRBV7-8 and TRBJ2-1, is GAGVSQSPRYKVAKRGQDVALRCDPISGHVSLFWYQQALGQGPEFLTYFQNEAQLDKSGLPSDRFFAERPEGSVSTLKIQRTQQEDSAVYLCASSTLDRPQETQFFGPGTRLTVL.

Many counts were recorded for this clonotype. The chain uses TRBV12-3 or TRBV12-4 and TRBJ2-5; 13 nucleotides agree with TRBD2. V was pared by 3 bases and J by 1 base, with 8 bases of the junction left unmatched. The CDR3 is 18 amino acids. This CDR3 reads CASSFGHWTSGSQETQYF. In DNA, the CDR3 is TGTGCCAGCAGTTTTGGGCACTGGACTAGCGGGAGCCAAGAGACCCAGTACTTC.

The chain joins TRBV11-3 to TRBJ2-5; 7 bases are a match to TRBD2. The V gene's germline CDR1 is SGHNT and CDR2 YENEEA. The ends lost 5 bases at V and 5 bases at J; junction bases unmatched: 5. The CDR3 sequence is 13 residues long. CDR3 loop: CASSPGGRETQYF. The CDR3 coding sequence is TGTGCCAGCAGCCCGGGAGGTCGGGAGACCCAGTACTTC. The variable domain in full, completed from reference TRBV11-3 and TRBJ2-5, reads EAGVVQSPRYKIIEKKQPVAFWCNPISGHNTLYWYLQNLGQGPELLIRYENEEAVDDSQLPKDRFSAERLKGVDSTLKIQPAELGDSAVYLCASSPGGRETQYFGPGTRLLVL.

This clonotype has only a few counts. This sequence joins TRBV7-6 and TRBJ2-2; TRBD2 matches at 9 bases. Germline assignment: CDR1 SGHVS and CDR2 FNYEAQ. J was trimmed by 4 bases and V by 0 bases; bases with no gene match: 9. The CDR3 is 18 residues long. The CDR3 region is CASSLAGSGSKGTGELFF. The CDR3 DNA reads as TGTGCCAGCAGCTTAGCGGGTAGCGGGAGTAAAGGCACCGGGGAGCTGTTTTTT.

Sample share makes this clonotype medium-sized. V is TRBV11-2 and J is TRBJ2-4; no firm D call. Trimming shortened V by 1 base and J by 4 bases, and 11 bases separated the two germline ends. The CDR3 runs to 15 residues. The germline CDR1 and CDR2 sequences are SGHAT and FQNNGV. CDR3 nucleotide sequence: TGTGCCAGCAGCTTAGGCTACGGTCAGAAAAACATTCAGTACTTC. This sequence encodes CASSLGYGQKNIQYF.